Included here is one T cell receptor (beta chain) sequence, with context. The target antigen is unknown. The sample belongs to a study of OX40 agonist ivuxolimab in advanced cancers. Study results and caveats: Some nonresponders also had low normalized T-cell clonal expansion.

Measured with immunoSEQ multiplex PCR; TCRdb has only the in-frame clones, and not every one. Among over 15,000 clones listed, about 82% were seen once. The CDR3 runs 15 residues. Trimming took off 4 bases at V and 4 bases at J, with 16 bases between the two ends. The germline CDR1 and CDR2 sequences are LNHDA and SQIVND (reference sequence). The material sequenced was CD4+ or CD8+ T cells sorted from blood, taken in a trial of the OX40 agonist ivuxolimab. The clonotype comes from an adult with an advanced solid tumor such as melanoma, head and neck, liver or kidney cancer. The chain joins TRBV19 to TRBJ2-5, with D perhaps being TRBD1 or TRBD2 (5 bases each). Here the CDR3 DNA reads TGTGCCAGTAGTACCTTTCCCGGGACCGGAGAGACCCAGTACTTC. Translated: CASSTFPGTGETQYF.